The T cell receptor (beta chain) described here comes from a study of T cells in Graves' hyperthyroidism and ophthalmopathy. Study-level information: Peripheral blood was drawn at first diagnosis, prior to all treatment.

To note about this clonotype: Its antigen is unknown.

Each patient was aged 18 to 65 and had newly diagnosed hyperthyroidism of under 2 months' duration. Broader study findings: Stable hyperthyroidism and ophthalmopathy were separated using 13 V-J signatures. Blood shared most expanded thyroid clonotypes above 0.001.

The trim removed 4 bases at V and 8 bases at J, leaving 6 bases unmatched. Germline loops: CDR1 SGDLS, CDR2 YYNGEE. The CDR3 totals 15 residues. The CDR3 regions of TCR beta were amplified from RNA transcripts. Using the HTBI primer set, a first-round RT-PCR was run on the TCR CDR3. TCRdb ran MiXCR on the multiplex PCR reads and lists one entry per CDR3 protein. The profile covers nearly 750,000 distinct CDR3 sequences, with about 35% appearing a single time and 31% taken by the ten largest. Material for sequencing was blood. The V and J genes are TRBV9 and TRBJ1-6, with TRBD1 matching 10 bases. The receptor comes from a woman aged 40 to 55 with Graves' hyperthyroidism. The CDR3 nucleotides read TGTGCCAGCAGCACGCCGACAGGGGGCGATTCACCCCTCCACTTT. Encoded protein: CASSTPTGGDSPLHF.